The present T cell receptor beta chain was sequenced within a study of cytomegalovirus exposure and HLA in healthy donors. PCR primers comprised 60 Vbeta and 13 Jbeta primers. Measured with immunoSEQ multiplex PCR; TCRdb has only the in-frame clones, and not every one. This table holds 110,000 or so clones, more than 9.5% found once. Germline trimming cut 4 bases from V and 1 base from J; bases unmatched to any gene: 5. The CDR3 is made up of 16 amino acids. Germline CDR1 is MGHRA and CDR2 is YSYEKL. The receptor's source is a man aged 35-49 years in good health and CMV-seropositive. The V gene is TRBV4-1, the J gene TRBJ1-5; 9 bases align to TRBD1. The material sequenced was PBMCs. The chain's CDR3 is CASSRTQGASNQPQHF. DNA of the CDR3: TGCGCCAGCAGCCGAACACAGGGGGCGAGCAATCAGCCCCAGCATTTT.